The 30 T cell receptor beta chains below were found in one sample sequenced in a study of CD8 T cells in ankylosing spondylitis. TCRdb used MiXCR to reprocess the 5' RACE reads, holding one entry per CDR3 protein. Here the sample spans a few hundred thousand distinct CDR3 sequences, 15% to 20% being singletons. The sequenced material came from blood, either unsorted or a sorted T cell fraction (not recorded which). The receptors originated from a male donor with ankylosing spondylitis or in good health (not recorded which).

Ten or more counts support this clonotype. CDR3: CASSEAGPTGELFF. CDR3 DNA: TGCGCCAGCAGTGAGGCAGGACCCACCGGGGAGCTGTTTTTT. This chain connects TRBV10-1 to TRBJ2-2; no clear D gene. Germline V gene sequence: CDR1 WNHNN, CDR2 SYGVQD (reference sequence). V was trimmed by 2 bases and J by 4 bases, leaving 8 bases between them. The CDR3 runs to 14 residues.

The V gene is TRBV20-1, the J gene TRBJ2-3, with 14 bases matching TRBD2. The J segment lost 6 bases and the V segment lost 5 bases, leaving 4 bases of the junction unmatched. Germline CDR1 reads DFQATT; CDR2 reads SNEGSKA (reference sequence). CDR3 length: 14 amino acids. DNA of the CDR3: TGCAGTGCTCAGACTAGCGGGAGGGGGGATACGCAGTATTTT. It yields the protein CSAQTSGRGDTQYF.

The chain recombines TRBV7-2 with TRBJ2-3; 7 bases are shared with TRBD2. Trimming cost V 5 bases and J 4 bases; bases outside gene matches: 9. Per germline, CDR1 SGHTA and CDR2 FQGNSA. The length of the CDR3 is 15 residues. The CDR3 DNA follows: TGTGCCAGCAGCAGCGGGAATCCCGGGCCAGATACGCAGTATTTT. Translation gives CASSSGNPGPDTQYF.

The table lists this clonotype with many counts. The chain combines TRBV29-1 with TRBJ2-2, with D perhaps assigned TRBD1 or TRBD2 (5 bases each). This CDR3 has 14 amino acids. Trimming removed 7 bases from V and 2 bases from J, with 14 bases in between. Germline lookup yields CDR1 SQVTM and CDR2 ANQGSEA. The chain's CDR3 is CSAERGANTGELFF. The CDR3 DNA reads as TGCAGCGCCGAGAGGGGTGCAAACACCGGGGAGCTGTTTTTT.

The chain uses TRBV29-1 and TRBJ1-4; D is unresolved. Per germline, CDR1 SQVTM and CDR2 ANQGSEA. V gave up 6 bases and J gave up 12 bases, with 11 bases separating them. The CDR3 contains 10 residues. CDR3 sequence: CSVLSGQLFF. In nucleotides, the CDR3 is TGCAGCGTGCTCTCCGGGCAACTGTTTTTT.

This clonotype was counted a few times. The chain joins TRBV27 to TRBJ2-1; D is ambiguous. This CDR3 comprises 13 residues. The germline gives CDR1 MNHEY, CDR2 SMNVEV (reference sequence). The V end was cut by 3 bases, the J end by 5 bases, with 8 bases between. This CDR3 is CASSLIPDNEQFF. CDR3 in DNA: TGTGCCAGCAGTTTGATTCCGGACAATGAGCAGTTCTTC.

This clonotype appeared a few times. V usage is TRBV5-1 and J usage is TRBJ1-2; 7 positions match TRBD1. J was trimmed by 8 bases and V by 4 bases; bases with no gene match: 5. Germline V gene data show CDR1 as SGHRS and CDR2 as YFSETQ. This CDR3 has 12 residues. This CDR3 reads CASSTDRDGYTF. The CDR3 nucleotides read TGCGCCAGCAGCACCGACAGGGACGGCTACACCTTC.

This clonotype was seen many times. This CDR3 reads CSVTTDGQWEYF. The CDR3 nucleotides read TGCAGCGTCACTACGGACGGACAATGGGAGTACTTC. This chain links TRBV29-1 with TRBJ2-4, with D possibly TRBD1 on 5 matching bases. V dropped 6 bases and J dropped 14 bases, with 20 bases sitting between them. CDR1 SQVTM and CDR2 ANQGSEA come from the germline V gene. The CDR3 totals 12 residues.

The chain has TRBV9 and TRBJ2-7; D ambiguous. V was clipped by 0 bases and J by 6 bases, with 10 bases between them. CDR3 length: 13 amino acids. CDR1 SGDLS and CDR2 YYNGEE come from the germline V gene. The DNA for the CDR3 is TGTGCCAGCAGCGTAGGATCATGGGGCGAGCAGTACTTC. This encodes CASSVGSWGEQYF.

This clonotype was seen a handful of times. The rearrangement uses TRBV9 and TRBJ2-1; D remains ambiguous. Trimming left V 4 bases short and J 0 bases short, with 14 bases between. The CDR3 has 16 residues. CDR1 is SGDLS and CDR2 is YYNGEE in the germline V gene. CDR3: CASSSSGRSSYNEQFF. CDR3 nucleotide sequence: TGTGCCAGCAGCTCCAGTGGCCGAAGCTCCTACAATGAGCAGTTCTTC.

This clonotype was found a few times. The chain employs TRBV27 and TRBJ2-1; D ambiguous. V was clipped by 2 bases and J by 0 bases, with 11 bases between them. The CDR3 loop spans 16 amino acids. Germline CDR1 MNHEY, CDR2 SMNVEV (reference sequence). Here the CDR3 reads CASSLLLSNSYNEQFF. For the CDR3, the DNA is TGTGCCAGCAGTTTACTTCTTTCCAACTCCTACAATGAGCAGTTCTTC.

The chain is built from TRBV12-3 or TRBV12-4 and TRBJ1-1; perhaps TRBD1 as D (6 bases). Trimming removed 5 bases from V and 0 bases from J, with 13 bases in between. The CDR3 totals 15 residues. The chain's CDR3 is CASSLAGDMNTEAFF. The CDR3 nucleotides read TGTGCCAGCAGTCTGGCTGGGGACATGAACACTGAAGCTTTCTTT.

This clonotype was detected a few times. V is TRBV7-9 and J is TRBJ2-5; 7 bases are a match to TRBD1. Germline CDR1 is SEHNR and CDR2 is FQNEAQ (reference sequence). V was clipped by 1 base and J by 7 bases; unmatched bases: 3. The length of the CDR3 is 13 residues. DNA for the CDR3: TGTGCCAGCAGCTTAGAGACAGGGAGGACCCAGTACTTC. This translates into CASSLETGRTQYF.

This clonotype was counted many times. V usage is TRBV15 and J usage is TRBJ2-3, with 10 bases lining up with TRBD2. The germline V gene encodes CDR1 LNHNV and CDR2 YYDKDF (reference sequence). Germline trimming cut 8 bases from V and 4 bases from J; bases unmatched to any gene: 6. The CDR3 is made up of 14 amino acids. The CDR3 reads CATGAGGPSDTQYF. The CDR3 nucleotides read TGTGCCACCGGAGCGGGAGGGCCCTCAGATACGCAGTATTTT.

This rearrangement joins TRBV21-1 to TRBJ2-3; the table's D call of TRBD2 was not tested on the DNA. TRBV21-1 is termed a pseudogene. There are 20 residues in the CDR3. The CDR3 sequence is CASSTAGGPCLFLSTDTQYF. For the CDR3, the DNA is TGTGCCAGCAGCACAGCGGGAGGGCCATGTCTCTTCCTGAGCACAGATACGCAGTATTTT.

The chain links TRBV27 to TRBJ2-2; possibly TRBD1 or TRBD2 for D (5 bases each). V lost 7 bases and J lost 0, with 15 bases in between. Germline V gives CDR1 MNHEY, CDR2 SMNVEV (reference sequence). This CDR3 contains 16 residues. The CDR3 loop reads CASTFSGPANTGELFF. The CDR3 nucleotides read TGTGCCAGCACCTTTTCGGGGCCCGCGAACACCGGGGAGCTGTTTTTT.

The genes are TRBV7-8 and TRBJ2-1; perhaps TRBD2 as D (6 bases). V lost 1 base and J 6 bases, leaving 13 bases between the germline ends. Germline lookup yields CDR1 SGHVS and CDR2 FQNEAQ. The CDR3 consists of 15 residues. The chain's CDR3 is CASSLVAGRVNEQFF. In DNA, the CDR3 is TGTGCCAGCAGCTTAGTGGCGGGAAGGGTCAATGAGCAGTTCTTC.

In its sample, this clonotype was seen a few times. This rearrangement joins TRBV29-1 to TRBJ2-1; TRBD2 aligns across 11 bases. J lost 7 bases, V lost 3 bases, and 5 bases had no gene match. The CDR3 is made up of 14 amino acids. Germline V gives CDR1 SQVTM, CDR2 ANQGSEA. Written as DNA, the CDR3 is TGCAGCGTTGAGAGGACTAGCGGGTGGAATGAGCAGTTCTTC. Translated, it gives CSVERTSGWNEQFF.

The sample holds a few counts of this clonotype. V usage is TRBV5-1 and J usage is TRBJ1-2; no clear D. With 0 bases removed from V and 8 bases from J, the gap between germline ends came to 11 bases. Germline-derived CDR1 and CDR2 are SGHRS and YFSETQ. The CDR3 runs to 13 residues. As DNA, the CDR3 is TGCGCCAGCAGCTTGGAGGTGGCAGAGGGCTACACCTTC. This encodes CASSLEVAEGYTF.

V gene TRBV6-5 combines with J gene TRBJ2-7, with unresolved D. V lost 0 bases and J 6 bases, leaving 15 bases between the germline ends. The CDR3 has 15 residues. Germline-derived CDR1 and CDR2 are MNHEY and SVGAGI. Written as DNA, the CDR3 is TGTGCCAGCAGTTACTCGACCGCGATACCATTCGAGCAGTACTTC. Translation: CASSYSTAIPFEQYF.

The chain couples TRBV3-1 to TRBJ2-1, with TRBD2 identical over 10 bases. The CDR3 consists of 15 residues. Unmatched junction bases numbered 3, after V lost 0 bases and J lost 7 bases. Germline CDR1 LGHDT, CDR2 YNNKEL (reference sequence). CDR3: CASSQELAGWNEQFF. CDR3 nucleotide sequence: TGTGCCAGCAGCCAAGAACTAGCGGGATGGAATGAGCAGTTCTTC.

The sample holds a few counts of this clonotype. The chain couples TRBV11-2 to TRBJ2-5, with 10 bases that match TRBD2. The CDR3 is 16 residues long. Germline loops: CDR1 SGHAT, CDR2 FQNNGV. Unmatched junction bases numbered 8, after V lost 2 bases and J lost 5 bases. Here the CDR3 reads CASSLLSSGSRETQYF. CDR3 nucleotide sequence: TGTGCCAGCAGCTTACTATCTAGCGGGAGTCGGGAGACCCAGTACTTC. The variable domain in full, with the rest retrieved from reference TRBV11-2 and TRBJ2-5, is EAGVAQSPRYKIIEKRQSVAFWCNPISGHATLYWYQQILGQGPKLLIQFQNNGVVDDSQLPKDRFSAERLKGVDSTLKIQPAKLEDSAVYLCASSLLSSGSRETQYFGPGTRLLVL.

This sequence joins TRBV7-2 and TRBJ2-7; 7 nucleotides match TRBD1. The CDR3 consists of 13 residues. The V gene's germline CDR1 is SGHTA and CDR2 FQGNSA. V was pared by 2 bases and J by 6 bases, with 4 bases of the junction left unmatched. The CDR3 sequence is CASSLTGAVEQYF. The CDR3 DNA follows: TGTGCCAGCAGCTTAACAGGGGCAGTCGAGCAGTACTTC.

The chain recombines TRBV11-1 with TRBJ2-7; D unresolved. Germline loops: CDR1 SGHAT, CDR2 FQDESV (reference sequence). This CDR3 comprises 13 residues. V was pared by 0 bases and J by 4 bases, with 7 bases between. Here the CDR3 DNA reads TGTGCCAGCAGCTTAGCGGAAGCTTACGAGCAGTACTTC. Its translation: CASSLAEAYEQYF.

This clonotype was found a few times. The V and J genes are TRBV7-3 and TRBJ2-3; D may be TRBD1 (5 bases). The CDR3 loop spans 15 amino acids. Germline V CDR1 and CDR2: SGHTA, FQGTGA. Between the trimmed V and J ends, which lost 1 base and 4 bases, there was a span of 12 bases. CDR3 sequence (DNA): TGTGCCAGCAGCTTAATGGCAGGGAACCCAGATACGCAGTATTTT. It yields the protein CASSLMAGNPDTQYF.

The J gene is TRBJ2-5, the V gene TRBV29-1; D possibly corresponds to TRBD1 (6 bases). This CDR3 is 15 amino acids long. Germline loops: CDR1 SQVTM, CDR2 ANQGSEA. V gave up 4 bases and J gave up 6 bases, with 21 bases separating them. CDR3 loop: CSVVLPGEGLKTQYF. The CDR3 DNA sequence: TGCAGCGTTGTGCTCCCAGGGGAAGGATTAAAGACCCAGTACTTC.

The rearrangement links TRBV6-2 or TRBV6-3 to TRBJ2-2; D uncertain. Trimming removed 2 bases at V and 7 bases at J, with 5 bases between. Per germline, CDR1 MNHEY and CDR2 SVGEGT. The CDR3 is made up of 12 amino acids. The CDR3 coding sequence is TGTGCCAGCAGTTACGGTGTCGGGGAGCTGTTTTTT. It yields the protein CASSYGVGELFF.

CDR3 protein: CASSPRDRGVYEQYF. Written as DNA, the CDR3 is TGTGCCAGCAGCCCCCGGGACAGGGGGGTCTACGAGCAGTACTTC. The chain couples TRBV7-9 to TRBJ2-7; 11 positions match TRBD1. The CDR3 is 15 residues long. The germline gives CDR1 SEHNR, CDR2 FQNEAQ (reference sequence). The trim removed 5 bases at V and 3 bases at J, leaving 6 bases unmatched.

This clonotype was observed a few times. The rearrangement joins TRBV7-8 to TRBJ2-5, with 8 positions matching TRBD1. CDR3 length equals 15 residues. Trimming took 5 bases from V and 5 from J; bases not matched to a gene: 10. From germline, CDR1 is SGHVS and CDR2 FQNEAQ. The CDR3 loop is CASSPLGQGRETQYF. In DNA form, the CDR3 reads TGTGCCAGCAGCCCTCTCGGACAGGGAAGGGAGACCCAGTACTTC.

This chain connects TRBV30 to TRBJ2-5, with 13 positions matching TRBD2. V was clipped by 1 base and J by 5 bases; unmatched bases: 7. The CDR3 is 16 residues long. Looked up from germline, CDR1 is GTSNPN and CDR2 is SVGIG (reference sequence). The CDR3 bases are TGTGCCTGGAGTGGACTAGCGGGAGGCTTGGGGGAGACCCAGTACTTC. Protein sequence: CAWSGLAGGLGETQYF.